This T cell receptor (beta chain) was captured by sequencing in a study of cytomegalovirus exposure and HLA in healthy donors (dated by TCRdb to about 2017). About the full investigation: According to an earlier analysis of around 600 of the donors, about 179 million T cells yielded 95 million to 140 million unique TCR beta sequences and about 300 Gb of sequence data. The later analysis used no new phenotypic data to find candidate immune exposures, relying instead on TCR beta sequences and their occurrence across donors. Alongside the repertoire data, information on donor age, sex, ethnicity and CMV serostatus was compiled. Typing coverage varied by locus: about 629-640 donors for A, B, C, DRB1 and DQB1; approximately 520 for DQA1; some 610 for DPA1; under 490 for DPB1. The study combined high-throughput TCR immunosequencing, statistical association of individual TCRs with disease status, and machine learning to predict cytomegalovirus infection status. The genetic ancestry cluster associated with self-reported Caucasian donors included 81% of the approximately 410 genotyped donors. To decide whether each TCR beta V gene segment behaved as functional or pseudogenic, an earlier analysis of some 570 of the donors relied on high-throughput TCR beta sequencing. The study used immunosequencing to profile the T cell repertoires of approximately 690 subjects and linked those repertoires to cytomegalovirus serostatus. In addition to the first cohort of about 650 subjects, a separate validation cohort of over 90 different subjects was used. The aim of the study was to test whether cataloging public T cell receptors could identify signatures of past pathogen exposure. Across 300 to 500 genotyped donors of the cohort, an average of about 220,000 unique TCR beta nucleotide sequences per donor were sequenced, and 15% to 20% of those sequences were non-productive. A handful of DR-DQ haplotypes were handled as single units for association and clustering because linkage in the cohort was strong. Every repertoire in the discovery cohort had been generated on one and the same sequencing platform. About 320 gigabases of sequencing data and roughly 90 million unique TCR sequences were included in an early release covering roughly 600 HLA-typed donors. Both class I and class II loci were covered by HLA typing, at four-digit resolution. A later genetic analysis used genome-wide SNP genotypes for about 65% of the roughly 700 donors, treating that subset as a discovery cohort. A later analysis re-examined previously published TCR beta repertoires from roughly 720 donors and added high-resolution HLA genotyping to investigate patterns of TCR occurrence. Results the study describes overall, beyond this receptor: In an earlier analysis of a few hundred of the donors, most TCR beta V segments were observed in productive rearrangements about 87% or about 30% of the time, broadly matching IMGT annotations. Because the 87-base-pair reads could not distinguish some IMGT-functional V segments, including TRBV6-2 and TRBV6-3, those segments were excluded. Most TCR sequences were observed very rarely across donors, whereas some public TCRs were present in many individuals. For the cohort, immune exposure information was limited to CMV serostatus. Seventeen rarely observed V segments, including chromosome 9 orphons, were excluded from the earlier analysis of some 590 of the donors because counts were too low. A later analysis associated 16,951 TCR beta sequences with specific HLA alleles at a false discovery rate of 0.05. In this cohort, only TCR beta chains were sequenced, and detectable features were limited by the absence of alpha or paired-chain data. The classifier was reported to diagnose cytomegalovirus status with high specificity and sensitivity in both the original cohort and the validation cohort. Most CMV-associated TCR beta chains appeared to be HLA-restricted in a later analysis, and the HLA associations seemed to be driven largely by CMV exposure. The presence/absence analyses assumed that sequencing depth was roughly uniform across donors, and that assumption may not be true. A later genetic analysis associated a missense DCLRE1C variant with V-gene and J-gene trimming of TCR beta chains, and an independent cohort replicated the association. The authors suggested that the approach could potentially be extended to other disease states and immunological phenotypes. Three of the identified cytomegalovirus-associated TCR beta chains were confirmed in vitro to be specific for cytomegalovirus antigens. A cluster of highly shared sequence variants was judged likely to represent a technical artifact of the sequencing pipeline. Linkage disequilibrium might explain the correlated functional status among segregating V segments, but an unknown experimental factor could not be ruled out. Assigning TCR associations to individual alleles was difficult when HLA alleles, especially DR and DQ, strongly co-occurred. A later analysis found that TCR association rates varied across HLA loci, with DRB1 alleles showing the most associated TCRs and HLA-C alleles the fewest. In a later analysis, HLA-associated TCR beta chains were found to be more clonally expanded and to have lower generation probabilities than equally common non-associated chains. Because HLA typing was missing for some donors at each locus, association tests included only the typed subset. A later genetic analysis reported fewer N-insertions in productive TCRs among donors in an Asian-associated ancestry cluster than the approximately 670-donor mean. The study listed 150 to 200 TCR beta chains as associated with cytomegalovirus. Several of the top co-occurrence clusters appeared to be linked to parvovirus B19, influenza, CMV and Epstein-Barr virus, according to a later analysis. A further reported finding was that TCR beta sequences accurately predicted the HLA-A and HLA-B alleles for most subjects in the first cohort.

The cohort consisted of 670 or so healthy bone marrow donors. At the time of sampling, every cohort member was nominally healthy, though immune exposures that went unrecorded were likely present. Of the 666 cohort members, fewer than 300 had positive CMV serostatus and 350 to 450 had negative CMV serostatus, and CMV serostatus was not recorded for the donor. A peripheral blood sample was provided by each donor, and peripheral blood mononuclear cells were used for TCR beta sequencing. The Qiagen DNeasy Blood Extraction Kit was used to extract genomic DNA from the blood cell samples. The germline V gene (reference sequence) supplies CDR1 LNHNV and CDR2 YYDKDF. V is cut by 1 base and J by 5 bases, and the space between the germline ends is 20 bases. The CDR3 goes from the cysteine to the phenylalanine over 18 residues. CDR3 DNA is the only sequence kept; it has 54 bases, read in frame from the first base.

Library preparation employed the immunoSEQ multiplex PCR assay. The multiplex PCR relied on a mix of 60 forward primers for TCR Vbeta segments and 13 reverse primers for TCR Jbeta segments. The CDR3 region of rearranged TCR beta genes was amplified from genomic DNA by a multiplex PCR assay. Amplified TCR beta libraries were sequenced as 87-base-pair reads on the Illumina HiSeq System. Per the source publication's procedure: In a later analysis, 77 million or so unique TCR beta chains were counted across the roughly 700 repertoires, and roughly 9.9 million of these chains were shared by at least two donors. Raw reads were error-corrected and collapsed into unique sequences with a nearest-neighbor algorithm that merged closely related sequences to remove PCR and sequencing errors. CDR3 sequences were aligned to IMGT reference sequences to assign V, D and J gene segments. Each retained sequence needed at least a six-nucleotide match to both a V gene segment and a J gene segment. A rearrangement was called productive if the CDR3 had no stop codons and remained in frame with V and J, and every other rearrangement was called non-productive. Following IMGT convention, CDR3 was defined as the stretch from the second conserved V-encoded cysteine to the conserved J-encoded phenylalanine. The earlier analysis of about 500 of the donors excluded sequences that lacked an unambiguous match to a single V gene segment. An earlier analysis of around 600 of the donors classified V segments as functional when productive rearrangements were above 56.7% and as segregating when the standard deviation between donors was above 5%. A statistical classification framework was developed to diagnose cytomegalovirus status using the catalog of TCR beta chain sequences. V and J gene assignment, in a later analysis, came from comparing TCR nucleotide sequences with IMGT/GENE-DB human TR gene sequences. The TCRdist pipeline was used in a later analysis to assign CDR3 sequences and most-parsimonious VDJ recombination scenarios. A later analysis defined each TCR beta chain by its CDR3 amino acid sequence plus V-gene family, and excluded reads lacking a unique V-gene family. In a later analysis, 500 to 700 highly shared, low-generation-probability nucleotide sequences were removed to address suspected cross-contamination and a sequencing artifact. In a later analysis, a clonal expansion index for each public chain was calculated from normalized within-repertoire ranks of inferred template counts. Generation probabilities in a later analysis came from a VDJ recombination model fitted to out-of-frame rearrangements, and those results were checked against IGoR. A later analysis scored TCR-TCR, TCR-HLA and TCR-CMV co-occurrence with hypergeometric tests, applying a repertoire-size bias correction to TCR pairs. False discovery rates were estimated in a later analysis by permuting HLA or CMV assignments 20 times. In a later analysis, co-occurring TCRs were grouped with DBSCAN, and TCRdist sequence similarity was added when clustering was performed within HLA-allele-positive subsets. Co-occurrence clustering excluded repertoires with fewer than 30,000 or more than 120,000 public chains, plus five with anomalous nucleotide sharing. TCRdb holds this immuneACCESS table with in-frame rearrangements only. Some clones are missing; in checked studies, unresolved V genes explain under half, and the rest has no known cause. That table supplies the V and J calls and clone size; D and trimming were determined from the DNA. Present in this sample are 180,000 or so clones, under 80% of which were seen just once. 2.5% of the sample belongs to the ten largest clones.

This clone was seen more than once but under ten times. There is no known antigen for this receptor. No much larger clone is present one base from it, and per-base qualities are unavailable. The chain is encoded by TRBV15 joined to TRBJ1-4; a weak D assignment points to TRBD1 (6 bases agree). This receptor was obtained from a human donor in good health. Sequenced input: PBMCs. The DNA reads as follows: TGTGCCACCAGCAGAGTACCCCCCGGACAGAAACTAAATGAAAAACTGTTTTTT. This translates into CATSRVPPGQKLNEKLFF.